Each of the 16 T cell receptor beta chains below was sequenced from the same sample in a study of neurological immune-mediated disorders. Each CDR3 protein is one row after TCRdb ran MiXCR on the 5' RACE reads. The sample records under 60,000 distinct CDR3 sequences, 16% being singletons. The sample taken for sequencing was PBMCs. These receptors were taken from a man aged 60 to 75 in good health.

In this sample, this clonotype turned up many times. The rearrangement uses TRBV9 and TRBJ2-5, with a possible D match to TRBD2 (6 bases). The CDR3 extends over 17 amino acids. The germline V gene has CDR1 SGDLS and CDR2 YYNGEE. V lost 2 bases to trimming and J lost 1 base, with 18 bases between them. CDR3 coding DNA: TGTGCCAGCAGCGTCGGGGTCCGGGACTCGGGCCAAGAGACCCAGTACTTC. Encoded protein: CASSVGVRDSGQETQYF.

Comment on this clonotype: It is likely a read error, because the conserved phenylalanine at the end of the CDR3 is missing. The chain is built from TRBV7-2 and TRBJ2-5; the match to TRBD2 covers 9 bases. The junction had 5 bases not matched to a gene; V was cut back by 1 base and J by 5 bases. The germline V gene encodes CDR1 SGHTA and CDR2 FQGNSA. The CDR3 extends over 15 amino acids. CDR3 sequence: CASSLVSAGGETQYY. In nucleotides, the CDR3 is TGTGCCAGCAGCTTAGTTAGCGCGGGGGGGGAGACCCAGTACTAC.

This clonotype was counted at least ten times. This rearrangement joins TRBV4-3 to TRBJ2-5; 10 positions match TRBD2. Germline V gene sequence: CDR1 LGHNA, CDR2 YSLEER. The junction had 14 bases not matched to a gene; V was cut back by 0 bases and J by 4 bases. There are 19 residues in the CDR3. The CDR3 region has the DNA TGCGCCAGCAGCCAAGATCTTGGTCTAGCGGGAGTATCGGGAGAGACCCAGTACTTC. It is translated as CASSQDLGLAGVSGETQYF.

This clonotype came up many times. The chain combines TRBV7-2 with TRBJ2-3; D not certain. Trimming left V 1 base short and J 6 bases short, with 5 bases between. CDR1 SGHTA and CDR2 FQGNSA come from the germline V gene. The CDR3 has 12 residues. The CDR3 here is CASSLVGDTQYF. CDR3 DNA: TGTGCCAGCAGCTTAGTCGGGGATACGCAGTATTTT. The whole variable domain, remainder taken from reference TRBV7-2 and TRBJ2-3, is GAGVSQSPSNKVTEKGKDVELRCDPISGHTALYWYRQSLGQGLEFLIYFQGNSAPDKSGLPSDRFSAERTGGSVSTLTIQRTQQEDSAVYLCASSLVGDTQYFGPGTRLTVL.

Ten or more counts support this clonotype. The chain links TRBV29-1 to TRBJ1-1; maybe TRBD1 (5 bases). Germline CDR1 reads SQVTM; CDR2 reads ANQGSEA. This CDR3 spans 12 amino acids. V was shortened by 4 bases and J by 4 bases, with 10 bases between the two germline ends. The CDR3 DNA sequence: TGCAGCGTTGTCGGGGGAGGCACTGAAGCTTTCTTT. Its translation is CSVVGGGTEAFF.

Ten or more counts support this clonotype. The chain couples TRBV4-3 to TRBJ2-3; D gene ambiguous. Germline V gene lookup returns CDR1 LGHNA and CDR2 YSLEER. The V end lost 4 bases, the J end lost 0 bases, and 17 bases lay between the germline ends. The CDR3 sequence is 17 residues long. The CDR3, as DNA: TGCGCCAGCAGCCTTAACCGGGCCAGAGCTAGCACAGATACGCAGTATTTT. Its protein product is CASSLNRARASTDTQYF.

Only a few counts were recorded for this clonotype. The gene calls are TRBV9 and TRBJ2-1, with D perhaps matching TRBD2 (5 bases). Between the trimmed V and J ends, which lost 3 bases and 7 bases, there was a span of 14 bases. Germline lookup yields CDR1 SGDLS and CDR2 YYNGEE. The CDR3 runs to 14 residues. CDR3 nucleotide sequence: TGTGCCAGCAGCGGGGTTATGGGGAGAAATGAGCAGTTCTTC. It specifies CASSGVMGRNEQFF.

Only a few counts were recorded for this clonotype. V usage is TRBV6-1 and J usage is TRBJ1-5, with D uncertain. From germline, CDR1 is MNHNS and CDR2 SASEGT. This CDR3 has 14 residues. V lost 1 base to trimming and J lost 7 bases, with 11 bases between them. The CDR3 sequence: CASSEEWGWQPQHF. CDR3 DNA sequence: TGTGCCAGCAGTGAAGAGTGGGGTTGGCAGCCCCAGCATTTT.

This clonotype was detected many times. The V gene is TRBV7-8, the J gene TRBJ2-7, with D perhaps TRBD2 (5 bases). V was pared by 5 bases and J by 7 bases, with 15 bases between. The CDR3 is made up of 13 amino acids. Germline CDR1 SGHVS, CDR2 FQNEAQ. CDR3 bases: TGTGCCAGCAGCCTAGGCCCTGAGGGTGAGCAGTACTTC. This codes for CASSLGPEGEQYF.

This clonotype was detected ten times or more. The genes are TRBV12-3 or TRBV12-4 and TRBJ1-5, with D uncertain. The CDR3 runs 15 residues. The V gene lost 1 base and the J gene lost 4 bases, with 11 bases spanning the gap. The CDR3 loop is CASSLGLGGNQPQHF. The DNA of the CDR3 is TGTGCCAGCAGTTTAGGGCTAGGTGGAAATCAGCCCCAGCATTTT.

In this sample, this clonotype turned up many times. The V and J genes are TRBV11-2 and TRBJ2-1; D ambiguous. Per the germline V gene, CDR1 is SGHAT and CDR2 is FQNNGV. Trimming cost V 4 bases and J 4 bases, with 8 bases left between them. The CDR3 is made up of 13 amino acids. CDR3 bases: TGTGCCAGCAGCTCACAACAGTACAATGAGCAGTTCTTC. Amino acids: CASSSQQYNEQFF.

This clonotype was seen many times. V usage is TRBV20-1 and J usage is TRBJ1-1, with a weak D call TRBD1 (5 bases). The CDR3 has 13 amino acids. Trimming took off 0 bases at V and 6 bases at J, with 11 bases between the two ends. CDR1 DFQATT and CDR2 SNEGSKA come from the germline V gene (reference sequence). CDR3 nucleotide sequence: TGCAGTGCTAGAGAAAGACAGAGGTCTGAAGCTTTCTTT. Translating gives CSARERQRSEAFF.

There are a few counts of this clonotype. A read error may be the cause here, since a much bigger clone is one base away. The genes are TRBV9 and TRBJ2-2, with D tentatively TRBD2 (6 bases). Germline V gene lookup returns CDR1 SGDLS and CDR2 YYNGEE. The CDR3 sequence is 17 residues long. CDR3: CAISARDLRMGGGELFF. The CDR3 region has the DNA TGTGCCATCAGCGCCCGGGACCTCCGGATGGGGGGCGGGGAGCTGTTTTTT.

A note on this clonotype: One base away lies a much larger clone, so this may be a sequencing read error. The missing conserved phenylalanine or tryptophan at the end of this CDR3 makes a read error likely. The chain has TRBV15 and TRBJ1-3; D remains unclear. The CDR3 extends over 12 amino acids. Germline CDR1 is LNHNV and CDR2 is YYDKDF (reference sequence). The V gene lost 4 bases and the J gene lost 0 bases, with 1 base spanning the gap. CDR3 DNA sequence: TGTGCCACCAGCATCTCTGGAAACACCATATATTTG. This translates into CATSISGNTIYL.

The sample holds many counts of this clonotype. The rearrangement joins TRBV7-2 to TRBJ1-1; possible D gene TRBD1, 5 bases. In germline, CDR1 is SGHTA, CDR2 FQGNSA. The length of the CDR3 is 15 residues. V was clipped by 0 bases and J by 5 bases, with 13 bases between them. In nucleotides, the CDR3 is TGTGCCAGCAGCTTAGCCGGAGGGAAGGGGACTGAAGCTTTCTTT. Translation gives CASSLAGGKGTEAFF.

This clonotype was seen once. The junction differs from germline at one of its ends, possibly a read error. V and J are TRBV12-3 or TRBV12-4 and TRBJ1-5; 8 bases are shared with TRBD1. The CDR3 consists of 14 residues. The CDR3: CASSFGQGVRHQHF. CDR3 DNA: TGTGCTAGCAGTTTTGGACAGGGAGTCCGGCACCAGCATTTT.